This T cell receptor beta chain was documented in a study of identical twins. General observations from the study: In monozygotic twins, models underestimated the sharing of out-of-frame TCR alpha. Rather than following the same donors, the conclusions depended on cross-sectional statistical analysis.

One entry per CDR3 protein, called by TCRdb with MiXCR from the 5' RACE reads. The data show hundreds of thousands of distinct CDR3 sequences, with 15% to 20% seen just once and around 12% held by the top ten. Details on this clonotype: The antigen is unknown.

This CDR3 region has 14 residues. Trimming removed 1 base from V and 3 bases from J, with 10 bases in between. From germline, CDR1 is SQVTM and CDR2 ANQGSEA. This sample was also put to use in a study of T cells expressing NK-cell markers. That study reports: From sorted CD3+CD56+NKG2C+, CD3+CD56+NKG2C- and CD3+CD56-NKG2C+ T cells came the TCR beta repertoires. It was still unclear whether expanded NKG2C+ T cell clones were HCMV specific.

The genes are TRBV29-1 and TRBJ1-5, with D unresolved. The source material was PBMCs. This clonotype was sampled from a woman younger than 30 in good health. Here the CDR3 reads CSVEVGSDNQPQHF. The CDR3 DNA reads as TGCAGCGTTGAAGTGGGCTCCGACAATCAGCCCCAGCATTTT. Supplemented by reference TRBV29-1 and TRBJ1-5, the full variable domain reads SAVISQKPSRDICQRGTSLTIQCQVDSQVTMMFWYRQQPGQSLTLIATANQGSEATYESGFVIDKFPISRPNLTFSTLTVSNMSPEDSSIYLCSVEVGSDNQPQHFGDGTRLSIL.